This T cell receptor beta chain was found in a study of neurological immune-mediated disorders. This clonotype was picked up many times. TCRdb independently ran MiXCR on the 5' RACE reads; one entry per CDR3 protein. The data show approximately 87,000 distinct CDR3 sequences, 14% seen once. A blood bank in Maryland, USA, provided the volunteers who served as healthy controls. V was shortened by 5 bases and J by 5 bases, with 11 bases between the two germline ends. The CDR3 spans 13 residues. Per germline, CDR1 SEHNR and CDR2 FQNEAQ (reference sequence). The chain couples TRBV7-9 to TRBJ2-3; D uncertain. Sequenced: PBMCs. This TCR came from a woman aged 45 to 65 in good health. In DNA form, the CDR3 reads TGTGCCAGCAGCCCCCACGTAGGAGATACGCAGTATTTT. It codes for CASSPHVGDTQYF.